This T cell receptor beta chain was identified in a study of vaccination and CD4 T cells after COVID-19. The wider study: Post-vaccine sampling followed dose two by a median roughly 70 days (range 14 to 241). Study results and limitations: A median approximately 86% of convalescent patients' SARS-CoV-2-reactive clones emerged only after vaccination.

J gave up 4 bases and V 5 bases, and 4 bases lay outside the gene matches. The germline gives CDR1 MNHEY, CDR2 SMNVEV (reference sequence). There are 15 residues in the CDR3. This clonotype occurred a few times. Antigen unknown. TCRdb passed the PCR reads through MiXCR, listing each CDR3 protein once. This table has just under 30,000 distinct CDR3 sequences, roughly 50% appearing once. Time point in this sample: late sampling 161 to 241 days after vaccination in a few convalescent patients. Positive tests by PCR, dated March to December 2020, predated US Alpha, Beta and Delta variants. The sequencing used CD4+ T cells from blood, collected about 7 months after SARS-CoV-2 vaccination. The TCR was taken from a human donor who had recovered from COVID-19. This chain connects TRBV27 to TRBJ2-3, with 12 nucleotides matching TRBD1. The CDR3 nucleotides are TGTGCCAGCAGTCCGGGACAGGGGGCGGCAGATACGCAGTATTTT. This codes for CASSPGQGAADTQYF.